The 19 T cell receptor beta chains below were found in one sample sequenced in a study of shared clonotypes between healthy human individuals. Positive CCR7 selection of CD45RO-negative cells yielded the naive CD8 cells, and terminally differentiated effector memory CD45RA+ cells were excluded. TCRdb keeps only in-frame clones here, not all; method: immunoSEQ multiplex PCR. The table includes around 2.1 million clones, 90% to 95% detected once. Sequenced sample: naive CD8+ T cells from PBMCs. The receptors were sampled from a man aged 18 to 30 in good health. Some clones in this sample may be carry-over from other donors' samples.

V is TRBV27 and J is TRBJ2-7, with 12 nucleotides matching TRBD1. V lost 0 bases to trimming and J lost 5 bases; unmatched junction nucleotides: 5. The CDR3 covers 16 residues. Germline V gives CDR1 MNHEY, CDR2 SMNVEV (reference sequence). DNA for the CDR3: TGTGCCAGCAGTTTATCAAAGGGACAGGGGGCTGACGAGCAGTACTTC. Translation: CASSLSKGQGADEQYF.

V and J are TRBV9 and TRBJ2-6; D gene ambiguous. Germline CDR1 and CDR2: SGDLS and YYNGEE. The CDR3 extends over 18 amino acids. V lost 1 base, J lost 0 bases, and 14 bases lay in between. CDR3 residues: CASSVSGTQSSGANVLTF. CDR3 coding DNA: TGTGCCAGCAGCGTATCCGGCACCCAGAGCTCTGGGGCCAACGTCCTGACTTTC.

The chain links TRBV10-3 to TRBJ1-4; D remains unclear. This CDR3 has 15 residues. The V gene's germline CDR1 is ENHRY and CDR2 SYGVKD. V dropped 5 bases and J dropped 7 bases, with 17 bases sitting between them. This CDR3 reads CAISNSGGLGEKLFF. In DNA form, the CDR3 reads TGTGCCATCAGTAACTCGGGAGGGCTGGGTGAAAAACTGTTTTTT.

The chain employs TRBV7-9 and TRBJ2-2, with 10 nucleotides matching TRBD2. Looked up from germline, CDR1 is SEHNR and CDR2 is FQNEAQ (reference sequence). The CDR3 spans 15 residues. Trimming took 3 bases from V and 7 from J; bases not matched to a gene: 5. The CDR3 DNA sequence: TGTGCCAGCAGCTTTCTAGCGGGAGCGGTCGGGGAGCTGTTTTTT. This sequence encodes CASSFLAGAVGELFF.

V is TRBV2 and J is TRBJ1-1, with D tentatively TRBD1 (5 bases). V shed 3 bases and J shed 0 bases, with 8 bases lying between them. The CDR3 runs to 14 residues. Germline CDR1 SNHLY, CDR2 FYNNEI. CDR3 coding DNA: TGTGCCAGCAGTGATGGGGGGATGAACACTGAAGCTTTCTTT. Translation gives CASSDGGMNTEAFF. Full variable domain (remainder filled in from reference TRBV2 and TRBJ1-1): EPEVTQTPSHQVTQMGQEVILRCVPISNHLYFYWYRQILGQKVEFLVSFYNNEISEKSEIFDDQFSVERPDGSNFTLKIRSTKLEDSAMYFCASSDGGMNTEAFFGQGTRLTVV.

This sequence joins TRBV27 and TRBJ2-2, with TRBD1 matching over 9 bases. The ends lost 6 bases at V and 7 bases at J; junction bases unmatched: 9. This CDR3 has 15 residues. Germline lookup yields CDR1 MNHEY and CDR2 SMNVEV (reference sequence). The CDR3, as DNA: TGTGCCAGCAGATACGCCACAGGGGGCCTCGGGGAGCTGTTTTTT. Amino acid sequence: CASRYATGGLGELFF.

The CDR3 DNA sequence: TGTGCCAGCAGTGCCGGGACAGGGATCCAGTCACCCCTCCACTTT. Residues: CASSAGTGIQSPLHF. The rearrangement joins TRBV2 to TRBJ1-6; the match to TRBD1 covers 9 bases. The CDR3 has 15 amino acids. V was pared by 4 bases and J by 10 bases, with 8 bases of the junction left unmatched. Germline V gives CDR1 SNHLY, CDR2 FYNNEI.

The rearrangement joins TRBV5-1 to TRBJ1-1, with D hard to call. The germline V gene has CDR1 SGHRS and CDR2 YFSETQ. This CDR3 region has 14 residues. Between the trimmed V and J ends, which lost 2 bases and 4 bases, there was a span of 12 bases. The CDR3 bases are TGCGCCAGCAGCTTTCCAGGTGGAGTCACTGAAGCTTTCTTT. This gives the protein CASSFPGGVTEAFF. The variable domain in full, completed from reference TRBV5-1 and TRBJ1-1, reads KAGVTQTPRYLIKTRGQQVTLSCSPISGHRSVSWYQQTPGQGLQFLFEYFSETQRNKGNFPGRFSGRQFSNSRSEMNVSTLELGDSALYLCASSFPGGVTEAFFGQGTRLTVV.

This clone was picked up one time. The rearrangement uses TRBV19 and TRBJ1-5; no clear D. V was pared by 7 bases and J by 7 bases, with 17 bases between. This CDR3 region has 14 residues. From germline, CDR1 is LNHDA and CDR2 SQIVND (reference sequence). The DNA of the CDR3 is TGTGCCAGTATTGGAGGAGGGTTTAACCAGCCCCAGCATTTT. Its translation is CASIGGGFNQPQHF.

This clone showed up just once. The gene calls are TRBV6-1 and TRBJ2-7; 10 bases align to TRBD1. J lost 3 bases, V lost 8 bases, and 7 bases had no gene match. CDR1 is MNHNS, CDR2 SASEGT, per germline. The CDR3 has 14 residues. The DNA for the CDR3 is TGTGCCAGCTCATTCCGGGACAGGGGCTACGAGCAGTACTTC. It translates to CASSFRDRGYEQYF.

This chain links TRBV19 with TRBJ1-2; the D is unclear. Germline values: CDR1 LNHDA, CDR2 SQIVND (reference sequence). Trimming removed 3 bases at V and 2 bases at J, with 10 bases between. The CDR3 covers 14 residues. The CDR3: CASSIGRLNYGYTF. The CDR3 nucleotides are TGTGCCAGTAGTATTGGGCGGCTGAACTATGGCTACACCTTC.

The gene calls are TRBV28 and TRBJ2-7; 7 nucleotides match TRBD1. Germline CDR1 reads MDHEN; CDR2 reads SYDVKM. J was trimmed by 2 bases and V by 1 base; bases with no gene match: 8. This CDR3 has 16 amino acids. The CDR3: CASSLLVGDRPYEQYF. The CDR3 DNA follows: TGTGCCAGCAGTTTATTAGTGGGGGACAGACCCTACGAGCAGTACTTC.

CDR3 in amino acids: CAISSTNTGELFF. The CDR3 DNA reads as TGTGCCATCAGCTCCACGAACACCGGGGAGCTGTTTTTT. The chain joins TRBV10-3 to TRBJ2-2; D not resolved. The germline V gene has CDR1 ENHRY and CDR2 SYGVKD. V lost 6 bases, J lost 0 bases, and 5 bases lay in between. This CDR3 contains 13 residues.

V is TRBV7-9 and J is TRBJ2-4; a weak D match, TRBD2 (5 bases). CDR1 and CDR2 (germline): SEHNR, FQNEAQ (reference sequence). V lost 0 bases, J lost 0 bases, and 9 bases lay in between. The length of the CDR3 is 16 residues. The CDR3 DNA sequence: TGTGCCAGCAGCTTAGCGGGAGACTTAGCCAAAAACATTCAGTACTTC. It codes for CASSLAGDLAKNIQYF.

This clone was seen only once. The J gene is TRBJ1-2, the V gene TRBV9; no firm D call. This CDR3 contains 13 residues. The V gene's germline CDR1 is SGDLS and CDR2 YYNGEE. Trimming left V 5 bases short and J 8 bases short, with 16 bases between. The CDR3 is CASRSLSAEGYTF. The CDR3 nucleotides read TGTGCCAGCAGATCGTTATCCGCCGAGGGCTACACCTTC.

The rearrangement joins TRBV7-9 to TRBJ2-1; 9 positions agree with TRBD1. This CDR3 is 16 amino acids long. CDR1 is SEHNR, CDR2 FQNEAQ, per germline (reference sequence). The ends lost 6 bases at V and 6 bases at J; junction bases unmatched: 12. For the CDR3, the DNA is TGTGCCAGCAGTGAGCCGGGACAGGGTTTCTTCAATGAGCAGTTCTTC. It yields the protein CASSEPGQGFFNEQFF.

The chain couples TRBV7-9 to TRBJ1-4; 7 nucleotides agree with TRBD1. Germline V CDR1 and CDR2: SEHNR, FQNEAQ (reference sequence). With 5 bases clipped from V and 4 bases from J, the junction kept 13 bases outside the gene matches. This CDR3 spans 17 amino acids. The CDR3 loop reads CASSPGTASTNNEKLFF. In nucleotides, the CDR3 is TGTGCCAGCAGCCCCGGGACAGCCTCAACTAATAATGAAAAACTGTTTTTT. The full variable domain, its missing parts supplied by reference TRBV7-9 and TRBJ1-4, is DTGVSQNPRHKITKRGQNVTFRCDPISEHNRLYWYRQTLGQGPEFLTYFQNEAQLEKSRLLSDRFSAERPKGSFSTLEIQRTEQGDSAMYLCASSPGTASTNNEKLFFGSGTQLSVL.

Details on this clone: The identical CDR3 is also encoded by other nucleotide sequences in the sample. The J gene is TRBJ2-7, the V gene TRBV5-4, with D possibly called TRBD1 or TRBD2 (6 bases each). Germline assignment: CDR1 SGHNT and CDR2 YYREEE (reference sequence). Deletions cut 2 bases from V and 4 bases from J, with 10 bases between. CDR3 length: 13 amino acids. CDR3 nucleotide sequence: TGTGCCAGCAGCTTTAGAGGGGGGTACGAGCAGTACTTC. Amino acids: CASSFRGGYEQYF.

The chain employs TRBV7-3 and TRBJ2-3; 8 nucleotides line up with TRBD2. The CDR3 runs to 15 residues. From germline, CDR1 is SGHTA and CDR2 FQGTGA. The trim removed 4 bases at V and 6 bases at J, leaving 9 bases unmatched. The CDR3 DNA sequence: TGTGCCAGCAGCTACGGGACTAGTCCCGTCGATACGCAGTATTTT. Protein sequence: CASSYGTSPVDTQYF.